These 20 T cell receptor beta chains originate from one sample sequenced in a study of CD8+ T cells in alopecia areata. RNA extraction was followed by reverse transcription into cDNA, which acted as the sequencing template. Clones were sequenced by immunoSEQ multiplex PCR, and TCRdb holds only the in-frame ones, with some missing. The repertoire consists of about 150,000 clones, with 50% to 65% occurring once and the leading ten covering roughly a fifth. The sequenced sample was CD8+ T cells sorted from blood, obtained at week 0. All receptors derive from a human donor with alopecia areata.

This clone was recorded once. This chain uses TRBV29-1 with TRBJ1-1; D is undetermined. Germline V gene data show CDR1 as SQVTM and CDR2 as ANQGSEA. V was trimmed by 7 bases and J by 4 bases, leaving 10 bases between them. The CDR3 loop spans 11 amino acids. The CDR3 reads CSAPRGTEAFF. The DNA of the CDR3 is TGCAGCGCGCCACGCGGCACTGAAGCTTTCTTT.

In this sample, this clone turned up a few times. The chain employs TRBV4-3 and TRBJ2-7, with TRBD1 matching over 11 bases. This CDR3 comprises 15 residues. Germline V gives CDR1 LGHNA, CDR2 YSLEER. The J segment lost 1 base and the V segment lost 4 bases, leaving 3 bases of the junction unmatched. CDR3 DNA sequence: TGCGCCAGCAGCCGCGGGACAGGGGGATCCTACGAGCAGTACTTC. This encodes CASSRGTGGSYEQYF.

The table lists this clone with a few counts. The V call is TRBV29-1, the J call TRBJ2-3, with TRBD2 matching 8 bases. CDR3 length: 14 amino acids. CDR1 is SQVTM, CDR2 ANQGSEA, per germline. Trimming took 7 bases from V and 4 from J; bases not matched to a gene: 10. The CDR3 reads CSARLPGGPDTQYF. The DNA of the CDR3 is TGCAGCGCACGCCTCCCGGGGGGGCCAGATACGCAGTATTTT.

The V and J genes are TRBV27 and TRBJ2-7; the D is unclear. This CDR3 region has 14 residues. Germline V CDR1 and CDR2: MNHEY, SMNVEV (reference sequence). Trimming removed 2 bases from V and 3 bases from J, with 11 bases in between. CDR3 sequence: CASSLGPSNYEQYF. The CDR3 DNA follows: TGTGCCAGCAGTTTAGGCCCATCGAACTACGAGCAGTACTTC.

The chain is built from TRBV29-1 and TRBJ1-2; perhaps TRBD1 as D (5 bases). CDR1 and CDR2 from the germline V gene are SQVTM and ANQGSEA. Trimming cost V 2 bases and J 1 base, with 11 bases left between them. The CDR3 sequence is 14 residues long. The CDR3 sequence: CSVEQGKYNYGYTF. As DNA, the CDR3 is TGCAGCGTTGAACAGGGAAAATATAACTATGGCTACACCTTC.

The rearrangement uses TRBV11-2 and TRBJ2-7; 9 bases line up with TRBD1. This CDR3 is built from 14 residues. Germline-derived CDR1 and CDR2 are SGHAT and FQNNGV. V gave up 5 bases and J gave up 2 bases; unmatched junction bases: 4. The CDR3 nucleotides read TGTGCCAGCAGCCCCGGGACAGGGACCTACGAGCAGTACTTC. Protein sequence: CASSPGTGTYEQYF.

The chain recombines TRBV6-6 with TRBJ2-2; a possible D gene is TRBD1 (5 bases). V was cut by 8 bases and J by 0 bases, with 10 bases left in between. Germline CDR1 is MNHNY and CDR2 is SVGAGI (reference sequence). CDR3 length: 14 amino acids. DNA of the CDR3: TGTGCCAGCCGTCCAGGGACGAACACCGGGGAGCTGTTTTTT. It encodes CASRPGTNTGELFF.

The chain links TRBV2 to TRBJ1-2; 7 nucleotides align to TRBD1. V gave up 8 bases and J gave up 7 bases; unmatched junction bases: 7. The CDR3 extends over 12 amino acids. From germline, CDR1 is SNHLY and CDR2 FYNNEI. CDR3 DNA: TGTGCCAGCCCGAATGACAGGGCTGGCTACACCTTC. Translation gives CASPNDRAGYTF.

The chain carries TRBV7-6 and TRBJ1-1, with unresolved D. This CDR3 comprises 14 residues. The germline V gene encodes CDR1 SGHVS and CDR2 FNYEAQ. V was clipped by 3 bases and J by 3 bases, with 11 bases between them. In nucleotides, the CDR3 is TGTGCCAGCAGCTTCCGCTCGGGAGACACTGAAGCTTTCTTT. It is translated as CASSFRSGDTEAFF.

This clone appeared a few times. This chain links TRBV30 with TRBJ1-2; D is unresolved. V dropped 2 bases and J dropped 4 bases, with 11 bases sitting between them. Germline lookup yields CDR1 GTSNPN and CDR2 SVGIG (reference sequence). This CDR3 is built from 13 residues. This CDR3 reads CAWSTQNPYGYTF. In DNA form, the CDR3 reads TGTGCCTGGAGTACCCAAAACCCCTATGGCTACACCTTC.

The chain joins TRBV11-2 to TRBJ1-1, with a weak D call TRBD1 (5 bases). The CDR3 contains 16 residues. Trimming shortened V by 5 bases and J by 0 bases, and 16 bases separated the two germline ends. Germline loops: CDR1 SGHAT, CDR2 FQNNGV. The CDR3, as DNA: TGTGCCAGCAGCGAGACAGCCGGGAGGTTGAACACTGAAGCTTTCTTT. This gives the protein CASSETAGRLNTEAFF.

The V and J genes are TRBV14 and TRBJ2-1; 8 nucleotides agree with TRBD1. CDR1 and CDR2 (germline): SGHDN, FVKESK. V lost 2 bases and J lost 7; bases outside the gene matches: 7. CDR3 length: 15 amino acids. This CDR3 is CASSQFAGGLNEQFF. In DNA, the CDR3 is TGTGCCAGCAGCCAATTCGCAGGGGGCCTGAATGAGCAGTTCTTC.

The chain joins TRBV9 to TRBJ2-7, with 7 bases aligning to TRBD2. The CDR3 length is 15 residues. Looked up from germline, CDR1 is SGDLS and CDR2 is YYNGEE. The V segment lost 0 bases and the J segment 4 bases; nucleotides outside the gene matches: 7. The CDR3 loop reads CASSVGGGEGYEQYF. CDR3 nucleotide sequence: TGTGCCAGCAGCGTAGGAGGAGGGGAGGGGTACGAGCAGTACTTC.

The genes are TRBV6-4 and TRBJ2-1, with TRBD2 identical over 10 bases. V trimming: 5 bases; J trimming: 4 bases; junction bases outside the gene matches: 8. CDR3 length equals 16 residues. Germline CDR1 and CDR2: MRHNA and SNTAGT. DNA of the CDR3: TGTGCCAGCAGTTCCCAAGCGGGGGGGCCTTACAATGAGCAGTTCTTC. Encoded protein: CASSSQAGGPYNEQFF.

J is TRBJ2-1 and V is TRBV7-3; D possibly corresponds to TRBD2 (5 bases). The CDR3 spans 13 residues. Trimming removed 5 bases from V and 7 bases from J, with 12 bases in between. Germline loops: CDR1 SGHTA, CDR2 FQGTGA. CDR3 region: CASSTFRGNEQFF. The CDR3 DNA is TGTGCCAGCAGCACTTTCCGGGGAAATGAGCAGTTCTTC.

The chain combines TRBV4-3 with TRBJ1-4; TRBD1 is a possible D gene (5 bases). Germline V lookup: CDR1 LGHNA, CDR2 YSLEER. The CDR3 runs to 15 residues. V lost 5 bases to trimming and J lost 0 bases, with 10 bases between them. The CDR3 bases are TGCGCCAGCAGCTTGGGGACTGCAACTAATGAAAAACTGTTTTTT. This gives the protein CASSLGTATNEKLFF.

The chain uses TRBV11-2 and TRBJ1-6; D unresolved. The V gene lost 1 base and the J gene lost 7 bases, with 2 bases spanning the gap. The CDR3 is 12 amino acids. Germline V CDR1 and CDR2: SGHAT, FQNNGV. This CDR3 reads CASSLGNSPLHF. The CDR3 region has the DNA TGTGCCAGCAGCTTAGGCAATTCACCCCTCCACTTT.

This sequence joins TRBV5-6 and TRBJ1-5, with D perhaps TRBD1 (6 bases). With 4 bases removed from V and 3 bases from J, the gap between germline ends came to 11 bases. Germline V gene data show CDR1 as SGHDT and CDR2 as YYEEEE. The CDR3 sequence is 14 residues long. CDR3 in DNA: TGTGCCAGCAGCCCGACAGGAATCAATCAGCCCCAGCATTTT. This encodes CASSPTGINQPQHF.

This rearrangement joins TRBV30 to TRBJ1-4; possibly TRBD1 for D (6 bases). CDR1 and CDR2 from the germline V gene are GTSNPN and SVGIG (reference sequence). V lost 4 bases to trimming and J lost 8 bases, with 11 bases between them. CDR3 length equals 12 residues. The CDR3 region is CAWIGGREKLFF. The CDR3 region has the DNA TGTGCCTGGATTGGGGGGCGCGAAAAACTGTTTTTT.

The DNA of the CDR3 is TGTGCCAGCAGCTTAGCCCCAGGGGGTGGGTACGAGCAGTACTTC. Translation gives CASSLAPGGGYEQYF. The genes are TRBV11-2 and TRBJ2-7, with TRBD1 matching 7 bases. The CDR3 has 15 amino acids. Losses at the gene ends were 1 base for V and 4 bases for J; bases not matched to a gene: 7. Germline V gives CDR1 SGHAT, CDR2 FQNNGV.